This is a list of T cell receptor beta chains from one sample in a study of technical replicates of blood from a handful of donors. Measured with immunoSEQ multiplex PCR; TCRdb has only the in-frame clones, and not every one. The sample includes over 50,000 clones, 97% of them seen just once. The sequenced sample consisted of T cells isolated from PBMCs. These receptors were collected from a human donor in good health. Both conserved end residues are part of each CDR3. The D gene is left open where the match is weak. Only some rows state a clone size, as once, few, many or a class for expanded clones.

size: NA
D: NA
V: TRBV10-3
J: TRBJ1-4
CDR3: CAISENRARGKLFF
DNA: TGTGCCATCAGTGAGAACCGGGCCCGGGGAAAACTGTTTTTT

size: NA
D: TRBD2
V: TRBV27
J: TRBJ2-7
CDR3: CASSLWGGAEQYF
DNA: TGTGCCAGCAGTTTGTGGGGGGGTGCCGAGCAGTACTTC

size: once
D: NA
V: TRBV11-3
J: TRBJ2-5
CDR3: CASSLESSETQYF
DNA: TGTGCCAGCAGCTTAGAAAGCTCAGAGACCCAGTACTTC

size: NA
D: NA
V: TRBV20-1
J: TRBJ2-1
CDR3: CSALHNEQFF
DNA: TGCAGTGCTCTCCACAATGAGCAGTTCTTC

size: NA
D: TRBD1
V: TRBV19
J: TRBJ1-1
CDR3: CASIKRQGLSEAFF
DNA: TGTGCCAGTATTAAAAGACAGGGGCTATCTGAAGCTTTCTTT

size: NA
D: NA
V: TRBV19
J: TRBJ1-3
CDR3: CASSLPDRGSIYF
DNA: TGTGCCAGTAGTCTACCTGACCGGGGAAGCATATATTTT

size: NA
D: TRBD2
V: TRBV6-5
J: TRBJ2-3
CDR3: CASSMRGGSDTQYF
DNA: TGTGCCAGCAGTATGCGGGGGGGTAGTGATACGCAGTATTTT

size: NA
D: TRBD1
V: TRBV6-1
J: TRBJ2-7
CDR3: CASYRQGGGEQYF
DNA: TGTGCCAGCTATAGACAGGGGGGGGGCGAGCAGTACTTC

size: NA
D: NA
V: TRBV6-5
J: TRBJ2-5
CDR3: CASSYPPETQYF
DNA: TGTGCCAGCAGTTACCCCCCGGAGACCCAGTACTTC

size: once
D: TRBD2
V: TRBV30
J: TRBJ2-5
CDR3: CAWSLAGGQETQYF
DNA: TGTGCCTGGAGCCTAGCGGGGGGGCAAGAGACCCAGTACTTC

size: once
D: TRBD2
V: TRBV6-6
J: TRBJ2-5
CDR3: CASSYSTQSGGETQYF
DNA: TGTGCCAGCAGTTACTCGACTCAGTCGGGAGGAGAGACCCAGTACTTC

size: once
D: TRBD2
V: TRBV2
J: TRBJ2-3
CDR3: CASRGTSGADTQYF
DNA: TGTGCCAGCAGGGGGACTAGCGGGGCAGATACGCAGTATTTT

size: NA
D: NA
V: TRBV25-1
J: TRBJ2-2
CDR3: CASTENTGELFF
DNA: TGTGCCAGCACAGAGAACACCGGGGAGCTGTTTTTT

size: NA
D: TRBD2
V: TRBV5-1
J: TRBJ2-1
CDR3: CASSLGPPSGDNNEQFF
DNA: TGCGCCAGCAGCTTGGGTCCTCCTAGCGGGGATAACAATGAGCAGTTCTTC

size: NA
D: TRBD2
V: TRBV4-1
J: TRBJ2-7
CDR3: CASSQDRLAVSYEQYF
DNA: TGCGCCAGCAGCCAAGACAGGCTAGCGGTTTCCTACGAGCAGTACTTC

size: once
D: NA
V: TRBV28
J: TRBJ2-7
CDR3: CASSSAVRQYF
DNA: TGTGCCAGCAGCTCGGCGGTTCGGCAGTACTTC

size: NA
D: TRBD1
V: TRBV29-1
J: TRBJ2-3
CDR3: CSVRQGGTDTQYF
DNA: TGCAGCGTCAGACAGGGGGGCACAGATACGCAGTATTTT

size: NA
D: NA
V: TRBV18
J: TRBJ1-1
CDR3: CASSPAGRGMNTEAFF
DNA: TGTGCCAGCTCTCCCGCCGGCCGGGGAATGAACACTGAAGCTTTCTTT

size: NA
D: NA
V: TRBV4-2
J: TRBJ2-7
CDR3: CASSQVNFDSLVRVGSYEQYF
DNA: TGTGCCAGCAGCCAAGTGAATTTTGATTCTCTGGTCCGGGTTGGCTCCTACGAGCAGTACTTC

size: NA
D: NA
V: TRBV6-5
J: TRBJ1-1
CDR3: CASSPFPGAPTEAFF
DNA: TGTGCCAGCAGCCCCTTCCCAGGGGCGCCTACTGAAGCTTTCTTT

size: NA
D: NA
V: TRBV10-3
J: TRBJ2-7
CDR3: CAISPTGDLGEQYF
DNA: TGTGCCATCAGTCCGACAGGAGACCTAGGCGAGCAGTACTTC

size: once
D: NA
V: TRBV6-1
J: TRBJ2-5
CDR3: CASSVEPEGPQETQYF
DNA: TGTGCCAGCAGTGTCGAACCGGAGGGGCCCCAAGAGACCCAGTACTTC

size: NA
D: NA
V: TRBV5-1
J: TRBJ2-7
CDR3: CASSLVSDLYEQYF
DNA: TGCGCCAGCAGCTTGGTCAGCGACCTCTACGAGCAGTACTTC

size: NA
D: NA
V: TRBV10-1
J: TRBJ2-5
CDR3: CASTEANSPNNYEETQYF
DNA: TGCGCCAGCACCGAGGCAAACTCTCCCAATAATTATGAAGAGACCCAGTACTTC

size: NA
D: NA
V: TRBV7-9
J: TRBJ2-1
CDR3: CASSSVRGSYNEQFF
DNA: TGTGCCAGCAGCTCCGTACGGGGGTCCTACAATGAGCAGTTCTTC